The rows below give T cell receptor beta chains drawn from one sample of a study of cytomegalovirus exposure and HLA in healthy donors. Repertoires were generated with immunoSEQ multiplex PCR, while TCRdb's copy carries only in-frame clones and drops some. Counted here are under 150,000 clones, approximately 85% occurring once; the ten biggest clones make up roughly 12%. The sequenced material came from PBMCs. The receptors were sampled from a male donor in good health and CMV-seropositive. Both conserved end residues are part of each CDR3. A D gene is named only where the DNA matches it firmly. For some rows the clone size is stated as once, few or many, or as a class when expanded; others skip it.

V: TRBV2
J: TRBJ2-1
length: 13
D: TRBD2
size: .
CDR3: CASNRDYTNEQFF
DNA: TGTGCCAGCAACCGGGACTACACCAATGAGCAGTTCTTC

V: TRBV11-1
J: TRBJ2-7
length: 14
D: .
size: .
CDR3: CASTPRAAPYEQYF
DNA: TGCGCCAGCACTCCTCGCGCCGCGCCCTACGAGCAGTACTTC

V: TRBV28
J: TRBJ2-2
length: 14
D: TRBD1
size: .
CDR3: CASSLGQITGELFF
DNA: TGTGCCAGCAGTTTGGGACAGATCACCGGGGAGCTGTTTTTT

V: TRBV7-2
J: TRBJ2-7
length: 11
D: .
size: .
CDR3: CASSFSYEQYF
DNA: TGTGCCAGCAGCTTTAGCTACGAGCAGTACTTC

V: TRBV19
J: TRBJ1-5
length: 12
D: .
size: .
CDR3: CASSRLNQPQHF
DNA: TGTGCCAGTAGCAGGTTAAATCAGCCCCAGCATTTT

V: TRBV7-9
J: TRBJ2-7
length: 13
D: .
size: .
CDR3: CSSSLGQSYEQYF
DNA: TGTTCCAGCAGCTTAGGGCAGTCCTACGAGCAGTACTTC

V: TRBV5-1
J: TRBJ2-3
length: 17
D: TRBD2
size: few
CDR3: CASSPGTSGRASDTQYF
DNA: TGCGCCAGCAGCCCCGGGACTAGCGGGAGGGCCTCAGATACGCAGTATTTT

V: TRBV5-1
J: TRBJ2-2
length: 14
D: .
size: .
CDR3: CAGREALGTGELFF
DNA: TGCGCCGGCCGCGAGGCGTTGGGCACCGGGGAGCTGTTTTTT

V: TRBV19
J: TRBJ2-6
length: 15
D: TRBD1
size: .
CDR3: CASRDRGSGANVLTF
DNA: TGTGCCAGTAGGGACAGGGGGAGTGGGGCCAACGTCCTGACTTTC

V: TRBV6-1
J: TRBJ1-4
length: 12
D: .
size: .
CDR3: CAAGVLVGKLFF
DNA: TGTGCCGCCGGGGTCTTAGTGGGAAAACTGTTTTTT

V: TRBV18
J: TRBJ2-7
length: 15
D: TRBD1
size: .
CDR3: CASSLPGQRTWEQYF
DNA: TGTGCCAGCTCACTCCCGGGACAGAGGACTTGGGAGCAGTACTTC

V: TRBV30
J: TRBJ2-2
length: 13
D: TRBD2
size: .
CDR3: CAWRRGGPGELFF
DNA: TGTGCCTGGAGACGGGGGGGCCCCGGGGAGCTGTTTTTT

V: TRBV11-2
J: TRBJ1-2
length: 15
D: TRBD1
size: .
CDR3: CASSSGTGANYGYTF
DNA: TGTGCCAGCAGCTCCGGGACAGGTGCTAACTATGGCTACACCTTC

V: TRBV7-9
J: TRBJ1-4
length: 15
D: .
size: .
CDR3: CASSPGVHTNEKLFF
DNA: TGTGCCAGCAGCCCAGGCGTGCACACTAATGAAAAACTGTTTTTT

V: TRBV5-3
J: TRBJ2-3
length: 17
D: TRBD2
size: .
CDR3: CARSLRTSGPSTDTQYF
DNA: TGTGCCAGAAGCTTGAGGACTAGCGGCCCTAGCACAGATACGCAGTATTTT

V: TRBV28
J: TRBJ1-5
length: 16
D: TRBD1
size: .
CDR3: CASSSPGQGGAQPQHF
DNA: TGTGCCAGCAGTTCCCCCGGACAGGGAGGGGCTCAGCCCCAGCATTTT

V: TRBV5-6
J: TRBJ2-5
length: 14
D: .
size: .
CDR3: CASSLGGLQETQYF
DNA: TGTGCCAGCAGCCTGGGGGGGCTCCAAGAGACCCAGTACTTC

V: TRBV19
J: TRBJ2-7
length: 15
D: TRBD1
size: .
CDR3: CASSPWQGAFHEQYF
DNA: TGTGCCAGTAGTCCGTGGCAGGGGGCGTTCCACGAGCAGTACTTC

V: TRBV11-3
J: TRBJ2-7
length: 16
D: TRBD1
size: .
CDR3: CASSLRGQGPPDEQYF
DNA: TGTGCCAGCAGCTTAAGGGGACAGGGGCCCCCTGACGAGCAGTACTTC

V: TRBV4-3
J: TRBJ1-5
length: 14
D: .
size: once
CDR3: CASSQILRNQPQHF
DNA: TGCGCCAGCAGCCAAATTCTAAGAAATCAGCCCCAGCATTTT

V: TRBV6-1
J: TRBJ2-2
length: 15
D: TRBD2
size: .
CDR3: CASSGLAGDTGELFF
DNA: TGTGCCAGCAGTGGACTAGCGGGAGACACCGGGGAGCTGTTTTTT

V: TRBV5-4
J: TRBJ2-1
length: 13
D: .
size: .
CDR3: CASSSPDRGEQFF
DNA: TGTGCCAGCAGCTCGCCGGACAGAGGTGAGCAGTTCTTC

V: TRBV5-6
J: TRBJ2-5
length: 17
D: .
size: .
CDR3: CASSLVGTEARLETQYF
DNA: TGTGCCAGCAGCTTGGTTGGAACGGAGGCCCGGCTTGAGACCCAGTACTTC

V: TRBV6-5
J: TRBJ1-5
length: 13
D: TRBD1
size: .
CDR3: CASSRTGGLPQHF
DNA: TGTGCCAGCAGCCGGACAGGGGGTCTGCCCCAGCATTTT

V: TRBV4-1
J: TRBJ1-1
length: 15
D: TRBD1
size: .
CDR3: CASRQGGDPKAEAFF
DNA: TGCGCCAGTAGACAGGGGGGGGACCCGAAGGCTGAAGCTTTCTTT

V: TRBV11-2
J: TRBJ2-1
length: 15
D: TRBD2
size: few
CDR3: CASSVTTSGRDEQFF
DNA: TGTGCCAGCAGCGTGACGACTAGCGGGAGGGATGAGCAGTTCTTC

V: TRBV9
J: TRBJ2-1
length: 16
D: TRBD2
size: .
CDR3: CASSAVAGVGVNEQFF
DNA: TGTGCCAGCAGCGCAGTAGCGGGAGTTGGGGTAAATGAGCAGTTCTTC

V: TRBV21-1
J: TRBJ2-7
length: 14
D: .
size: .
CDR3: CASSTPGHCYEQYF
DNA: TGTGCCAGCAGCACGCCGGGACACTGCTACGAGCAGTACTTC

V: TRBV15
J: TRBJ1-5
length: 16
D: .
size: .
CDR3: CATSRAGVLRNQPQHF
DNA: TGTGCCACCAGCAGAGCTGGAGTGTTACGGAATCAGCCCCAGCATTTT

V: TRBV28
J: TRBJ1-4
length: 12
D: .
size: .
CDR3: CASQQANEKLFF
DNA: TGTGCCAGCCAACAGGCTAATGAAAAACTGTTTTTT

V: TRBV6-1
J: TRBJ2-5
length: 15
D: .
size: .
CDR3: CASSSLGRDQETQYF
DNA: TGTGCCAGCAGTTCCCTCGGCAGGGACCAAGAGACCCAGTACTTC

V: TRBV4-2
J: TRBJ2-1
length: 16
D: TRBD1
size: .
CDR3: CASSLGTGSYYNEQFF
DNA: TGTGCCAGCAGCCTGGGGACAGGGAGTTATTACAATGAGCAGTTCTTC

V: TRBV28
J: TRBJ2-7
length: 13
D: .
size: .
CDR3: CASSFGRAYEQYF
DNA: TGTGCCAGCAGTTTTGGGCGGGCCTACGAGCAGTACTTC

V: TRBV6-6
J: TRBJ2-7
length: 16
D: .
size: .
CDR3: CASSYGLGVSSYEQYF
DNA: TGTGCCAGCAGTTACGGATTAGGGGTATCCTCCTACGAGCAGTACTTC

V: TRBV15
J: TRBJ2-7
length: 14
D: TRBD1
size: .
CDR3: CATSRDRSSYEQYF
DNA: TGTGCCACCAGCCGGGACAGGAGCTCCTACGAGCAGTACTTC

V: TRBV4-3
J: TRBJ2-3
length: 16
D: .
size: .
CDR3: CASSQDSGTSTDTQYF
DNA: TGCGCCAGCAGCCAAGATTCAGGGACTAGCACAGATACGCAGTATTTT